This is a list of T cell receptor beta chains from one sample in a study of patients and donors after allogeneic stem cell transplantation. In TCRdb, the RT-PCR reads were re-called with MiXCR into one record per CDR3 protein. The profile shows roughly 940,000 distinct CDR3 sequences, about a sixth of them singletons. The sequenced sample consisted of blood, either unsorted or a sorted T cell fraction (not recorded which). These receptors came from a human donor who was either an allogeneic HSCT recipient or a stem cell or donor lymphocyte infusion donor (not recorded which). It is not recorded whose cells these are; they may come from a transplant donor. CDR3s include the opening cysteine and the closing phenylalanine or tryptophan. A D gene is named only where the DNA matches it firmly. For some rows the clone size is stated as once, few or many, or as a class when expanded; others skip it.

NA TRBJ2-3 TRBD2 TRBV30 TGTGCCTGGACCAGCGGGGACCGTAGCACAGATACGCAGTATTTT CAWTSGDRSTDTQYF
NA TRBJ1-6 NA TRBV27 TGTGCCAGCAGTTTATACCCGGGGACGGTATATAATTCACCCCTCCACTTT CASSLYPGTVYNSPLHF
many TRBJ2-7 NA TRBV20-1 TGCAGTGCTAGGGAAGGCTCCTACGAGCAGTACTTC CSAREGSYEQYF
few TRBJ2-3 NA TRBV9 TGTGCCAGCAGCGCCCAAACAGATACGCAGTATTTT CASSAQTDTQYF
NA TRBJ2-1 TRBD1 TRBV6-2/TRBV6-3 TGTGCCAGCAGGAGGGGGCAGAACAATGAGCAGTTCTTC CASRRGQNNEQFF
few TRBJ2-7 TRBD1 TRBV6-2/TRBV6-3 TGTGCCAGCAGTCAACGGGACAGGGGTCGGCACGAGCAGTACTTC CASSQRDRGRHEQYF
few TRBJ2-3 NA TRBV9 TGTGCCAGCAGCGTAGGAGGGGTCGCAGATACGCAGTATTTT CASSVGGVADTQYF
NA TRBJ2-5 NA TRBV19 TGTGCCAGTAGTATTCGGAACTTCCAAGAGACCCAGTACTTC CASSIRNFQETQYF
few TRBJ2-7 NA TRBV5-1 TGCGCCAGCAGCCCGGACGGGGGCTCCTACGAGCAGTACTTC CASSPDGGSYEQYF
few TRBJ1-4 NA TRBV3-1 TGTGCCAGCAGCCAAAGTTCAGAACGAAAACTGTTTTTT CASSQSSERKLFF
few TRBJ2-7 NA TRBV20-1 TGCAGTGCTAAGTACCGGGCCTCCTACGAGCAGTACTTC CSAKYRASYEQYF
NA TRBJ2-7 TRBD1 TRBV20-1 TGCAGTGCTGGGGGCAGGGGGCCTCACGAGCAGTACTTC CSAGGRGPHEQYF
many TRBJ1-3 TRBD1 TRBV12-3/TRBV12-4 TGTGCCAGCAGTTGGGGACAGAAGTCTGGAAACACCATATATTTT CASSWGQKSGNTIYF
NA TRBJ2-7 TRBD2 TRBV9 TGTGCCAGCAGCGTAGGGCCCGGGGGGTCCTACGAGCAGTACTTC CASSVGPGGSYEQYF
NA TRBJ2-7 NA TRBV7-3 TGTGCCAGCAGCTTATGCCAAAAGGGGAACGAGCAGTACTTC CASSLCQKGNEQYF
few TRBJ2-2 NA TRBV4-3 TGCGCCAGCAGCCAAGGGATTCGCTCCTCGGACACCGGGGAGCTGTTTTTT CASSQGIRSSDTGELFF
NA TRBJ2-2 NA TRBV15 TGTGCCACCAGCAGAGTTAAAGCCGGGGAGCTGGTTTTT CATSRVKAGELVF
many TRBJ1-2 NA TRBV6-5 TGTGCCAGCAGGGGGAATTACGGCTACACCTTC CASRGNYGYTF
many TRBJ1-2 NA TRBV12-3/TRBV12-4 TGTGCCAGCGCCGGGGGCTCGGACTATGGCTACACCTTC CASAGGSDYGYTF
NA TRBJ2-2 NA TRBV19 TGTGCCAGTAGTTTCCGCGGCGGGGAGCTGTTTTTT CASSFRGGELFF
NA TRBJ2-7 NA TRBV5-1 TGCGCCAGCAGCTTGTCGGTGGGTTCCCCCCCCGAGCAGTACTTC CASSLSVGSPPEQYF
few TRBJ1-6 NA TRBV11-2 TGTGCCAGCAGCTTAAAGGGGGGGGGTTATAATTCACCCCTCCACTTT CASSLKGGGYNSPLHF
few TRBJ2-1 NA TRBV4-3 TGCGCCAGCAGCCAAGGGGAGCTCAATGAGCAGTTCTTC CASSQGELNEQFF
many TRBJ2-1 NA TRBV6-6 TGTGCCAGCAGTTACCGCGAGGGTATCAGGTTCTTC CASSYREGIRFF
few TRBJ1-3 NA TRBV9 TGTGCCAGCAGCGTAGGAGGGGAATCAGGAAACACCATATATTTT CASSVGGESGNTIYF
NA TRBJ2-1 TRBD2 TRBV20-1 TGCAGTGCTAAACCGGGACTAGCCTACAATGAGCAGTTCTTC CSAKPGLAYNEQFF
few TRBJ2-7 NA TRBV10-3 TGTGCCATCAGTGACGGGACGGTGATAAGCTCCTACGAGCAGTACTTC CAISDGTVISSYEQYF
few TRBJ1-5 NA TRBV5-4 TGTGCCAGCAGCTTGGGGGAGGGGCTGCCCCAGCATTTT CASSLGEGLPQHF
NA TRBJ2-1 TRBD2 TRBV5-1 TGCGCCAGCAGCTTCACTTCCGGGACTAACTTCCGGGAGCAGTTCTTC CASSFTSGTNFREQFF
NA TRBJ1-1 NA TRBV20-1 TGCAGTGCTAGTGCGGGGGTTTCTGAAGCTTTCTTT CSASAGVSEAFF
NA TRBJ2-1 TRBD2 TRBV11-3 TGTGCCAGCAGCTCTAGCGGGGGCCTAAAGAATGAGCAGTTCTTC CASSSSGGLKNEQFF
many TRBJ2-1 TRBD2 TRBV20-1 TGCAGTGCTAGCTCCCCTCGTCTAGCGGGAGTGGTCTACAATGAGCAGTTCTTC CSASSPRLAGVVYNEQFF
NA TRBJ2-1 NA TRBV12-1 TGTGCCAGCAGCTTCGGACTAGTAAACCCCAATGAGCAGTTCTTC CASSFGLVNPNEQFF
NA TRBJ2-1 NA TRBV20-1 TGCAGTGCCGGATCCCGGGGGTCCAAGGTCTTC CSAGSRGSKVF
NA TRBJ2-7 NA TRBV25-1 TGTGCCAGCAGTGAATGGAGAGAGCAGTACTTC CASSEWREQYF
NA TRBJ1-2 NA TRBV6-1 TGTGCCAGCAGTGAAGGGATAGGGCCGGCCTATGGCTACACCTTC CASSEGIGPAYGYTF
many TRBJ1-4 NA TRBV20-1 TGCAGTGCAACCCGGAGGGGTGGACTGTTTTTT CSATRRGGLFF
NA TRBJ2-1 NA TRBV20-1 TGCAGTGCTAGAGATTTGAGCGGCACCAGCTCCTACAATGAGCAGTTCTTC CSARDLSGTSSYNEQFF
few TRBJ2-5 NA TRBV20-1 TGCAGTGCTAGAGGGGGGCAGGGGACCCCGGAGACCCAGTACTTC CSARGGQGTPETQYF
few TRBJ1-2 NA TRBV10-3 TGTGCCATCAGTTTGGGGGGAAACTATGGCTACACCTTC CAISLGGNYGYTF
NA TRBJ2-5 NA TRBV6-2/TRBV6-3 TGTGCCAGCAGTTATCGGGCGACCGGGGGAGAGACCCAGTACTTC CASSYRATGGETQYF